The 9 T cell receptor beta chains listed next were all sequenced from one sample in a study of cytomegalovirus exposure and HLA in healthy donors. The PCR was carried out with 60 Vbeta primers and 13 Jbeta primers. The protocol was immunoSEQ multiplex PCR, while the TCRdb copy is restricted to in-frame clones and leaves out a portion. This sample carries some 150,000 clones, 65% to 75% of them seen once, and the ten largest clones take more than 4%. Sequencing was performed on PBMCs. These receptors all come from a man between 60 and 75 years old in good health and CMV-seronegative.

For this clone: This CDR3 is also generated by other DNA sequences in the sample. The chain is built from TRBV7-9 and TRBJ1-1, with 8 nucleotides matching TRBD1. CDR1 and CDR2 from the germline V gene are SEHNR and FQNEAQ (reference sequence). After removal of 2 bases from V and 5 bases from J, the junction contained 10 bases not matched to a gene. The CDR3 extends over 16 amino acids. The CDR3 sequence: CASSLTGGTGRTEAFF. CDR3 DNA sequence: TGTGCCAGCAGCTTAACAGGGGGGACTGGAAGGACTGAAGCTTTCTTT.

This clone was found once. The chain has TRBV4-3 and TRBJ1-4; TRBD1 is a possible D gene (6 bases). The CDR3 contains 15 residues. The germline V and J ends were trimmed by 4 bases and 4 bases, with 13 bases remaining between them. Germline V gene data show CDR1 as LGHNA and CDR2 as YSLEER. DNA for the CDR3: TGCGCCAGCAGCCCCGGGGGGCAGGATAATGAAAAACTGTTTTTT. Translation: CASSPGGQDNEKLFF.

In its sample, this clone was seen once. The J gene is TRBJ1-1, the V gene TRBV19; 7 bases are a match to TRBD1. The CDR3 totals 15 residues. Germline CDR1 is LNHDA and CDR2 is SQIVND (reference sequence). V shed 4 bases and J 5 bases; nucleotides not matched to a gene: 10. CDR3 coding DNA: TGTGCCAGTAGTACCTCTTTAGGGGGCGGGACTGAAGCTTTCTTT. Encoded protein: CASSTSLGGGTEAFF.

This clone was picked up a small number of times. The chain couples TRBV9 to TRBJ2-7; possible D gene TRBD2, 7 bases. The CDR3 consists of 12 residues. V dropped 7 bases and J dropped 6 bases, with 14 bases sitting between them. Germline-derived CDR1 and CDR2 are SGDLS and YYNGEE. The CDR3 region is CASGGGGGEQYF. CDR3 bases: TGTGCCAGCGGGGGAGGGGGGGGCGAGCAGTACTTC.

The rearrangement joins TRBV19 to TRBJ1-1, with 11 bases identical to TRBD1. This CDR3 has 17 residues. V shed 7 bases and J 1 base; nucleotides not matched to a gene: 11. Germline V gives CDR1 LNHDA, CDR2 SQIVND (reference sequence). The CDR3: CASMEGQGEWRNTEAFF. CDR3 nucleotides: TGTGCCAGTATGGAGGGACAGGGGGAATGGCGGAACACTGAAGCTTTCTTT.

DNA of the CDR3: TGTGCCAGCAGTACCGACGGGGGGGCAGGAACTGAAGCTTTCTTT. Its protein is CASSTDGGAGTEAFF. The J gene is TRBJ1-1, the V gene TRBV28; a weak D match, TRBD1 (6 bases). The length of the CDR3 is 15 residues. Trimming removed 5 bases from V and 5 bases from J, with 18 bases in between. The germline V gene encodes CDR1 MDHEN and CDR2 SYDVKM.

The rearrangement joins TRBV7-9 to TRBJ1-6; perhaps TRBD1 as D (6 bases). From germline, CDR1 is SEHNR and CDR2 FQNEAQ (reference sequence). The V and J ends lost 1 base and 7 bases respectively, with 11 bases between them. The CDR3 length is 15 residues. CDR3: CASSLVQGNNSPLHF. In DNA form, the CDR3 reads TGTGCCAGCAGCTTAGTGCAGGGGAACAATTCACCCCTCCACTTT.

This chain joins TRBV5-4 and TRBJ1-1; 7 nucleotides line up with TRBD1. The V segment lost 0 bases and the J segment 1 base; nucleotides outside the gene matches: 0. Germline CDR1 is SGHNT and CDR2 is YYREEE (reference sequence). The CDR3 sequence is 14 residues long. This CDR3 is CASSLGDRNTEAFF. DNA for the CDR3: TGTGCCAGCAGCTTGGGGGACAGGAACACTGAAGCTTTCTTT.

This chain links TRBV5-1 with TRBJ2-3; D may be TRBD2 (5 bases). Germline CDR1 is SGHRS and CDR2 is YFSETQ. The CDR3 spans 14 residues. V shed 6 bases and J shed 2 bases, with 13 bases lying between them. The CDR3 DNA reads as TGCGCCAGCAAAGAGCGGCTTTACACAGATACGCAGTATTTT. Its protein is CASKERLYTDTQYF. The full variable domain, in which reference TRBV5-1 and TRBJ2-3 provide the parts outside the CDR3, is KAGVTQTPRYLIKTRGQQVTLSCSPISGHRSVSWYQQTPGQGLQFLFEYFSETQRNKGNFPGRFSGRQFSNSRSEMNVSTLELGDSALYLCASKERLYTDTQYFGPGTRLTVL.